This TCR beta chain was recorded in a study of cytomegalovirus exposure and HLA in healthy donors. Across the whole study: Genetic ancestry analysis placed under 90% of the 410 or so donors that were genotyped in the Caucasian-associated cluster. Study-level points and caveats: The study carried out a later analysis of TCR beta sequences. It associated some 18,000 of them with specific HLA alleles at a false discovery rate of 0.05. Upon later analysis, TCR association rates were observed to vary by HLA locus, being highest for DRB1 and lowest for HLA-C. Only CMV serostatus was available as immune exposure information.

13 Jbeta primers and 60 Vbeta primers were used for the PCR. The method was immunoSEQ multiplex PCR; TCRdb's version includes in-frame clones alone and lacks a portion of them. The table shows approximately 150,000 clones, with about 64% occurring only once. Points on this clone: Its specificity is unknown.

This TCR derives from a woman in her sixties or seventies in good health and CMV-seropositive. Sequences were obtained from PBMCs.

The CDR3 sequence: CASSPGTGDPYEQYF. The CDR3 coding sequence is TGCGCCAGCAGCCCCGGGACAGGGGACCCCTACGAGCAGTACTTC. The chain joins TRBV5-1 to TRBJ2-7, with 10 bases aligning to TRBD1. V was clipped by 4 bases and J by 2 bases; unmatched bases: 6. CDR3 length: 15 amino acids. Germline V gene sequence: CDR1 SGHRS, CDR2 YFSETQ.